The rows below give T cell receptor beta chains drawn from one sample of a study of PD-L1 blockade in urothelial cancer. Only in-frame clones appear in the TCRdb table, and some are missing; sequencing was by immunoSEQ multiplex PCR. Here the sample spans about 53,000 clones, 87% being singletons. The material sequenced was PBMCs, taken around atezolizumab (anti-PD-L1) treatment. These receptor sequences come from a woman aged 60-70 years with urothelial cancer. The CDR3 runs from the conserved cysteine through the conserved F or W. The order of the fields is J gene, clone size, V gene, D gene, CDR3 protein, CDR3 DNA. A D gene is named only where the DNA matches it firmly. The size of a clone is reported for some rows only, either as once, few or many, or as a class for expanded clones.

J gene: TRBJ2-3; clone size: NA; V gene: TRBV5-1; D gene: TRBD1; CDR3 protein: CASSRGQGATDTQYF; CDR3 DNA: TGCGCCAGCAGCAGGGGACAGGGGGCAACAGATACGCAGTATTTT
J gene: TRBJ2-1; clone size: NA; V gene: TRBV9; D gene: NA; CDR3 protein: CASSRRTGNSGGTNEQFF; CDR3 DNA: TGTGCCAGCAGCAGAAGAACGGGGAATAGCGGCGGTACCAATGAGCAGTTCTTC
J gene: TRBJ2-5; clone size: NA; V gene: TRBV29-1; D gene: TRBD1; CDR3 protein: CSVDTPGGVGETQYF; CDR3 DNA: TGCAGCGTAGATACCCCAGGGGGCGTAGGGGAGACCCAGTACTTC
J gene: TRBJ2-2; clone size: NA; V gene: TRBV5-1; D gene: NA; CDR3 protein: CASSEGFRAGELFF; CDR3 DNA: TGCGCCAGCAGCGAGGGTTTTAGGGCCGGGGAGCTGTTTTTT
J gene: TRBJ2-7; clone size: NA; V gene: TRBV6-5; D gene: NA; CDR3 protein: CASSYLFDSSEQYF; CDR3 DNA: TGTGCCAGCAGTTACCTATTCGACAGCTCCGAGCAGTACTTC
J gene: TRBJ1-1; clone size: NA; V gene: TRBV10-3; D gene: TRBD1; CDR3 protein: CAISESGQGYTEAFF; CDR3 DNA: TGTGCCATCAGTGAGTCAGGACAGGGGTACACTGAAGCTTTCTTT
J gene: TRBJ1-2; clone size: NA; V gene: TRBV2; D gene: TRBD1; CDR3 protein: CASSRQGTYGYTF; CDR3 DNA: TGTGCCAGCAGCAGACAGGGCACCTATGGCTACACCTTC
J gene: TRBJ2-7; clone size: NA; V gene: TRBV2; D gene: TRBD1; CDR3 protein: CASRGTGDTLTYEQYF; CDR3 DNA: TGTGCCAGCAGGGGGACAGGGGACACCCTTACCTACGAGCAGTACTTC
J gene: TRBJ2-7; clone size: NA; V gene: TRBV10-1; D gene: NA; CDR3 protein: CASSDRQGSSYEQYF; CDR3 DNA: TGCGCCAGCAGTGATCGTCAGGGGAGCTCCTACGAGCAGTACTTC
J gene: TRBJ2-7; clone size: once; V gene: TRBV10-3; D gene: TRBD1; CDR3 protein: CAIRGTGGWDEQYF; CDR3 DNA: TGTGCCATCAGGGGGACAGGGGGTTGGGACGAGCAGTACTTC
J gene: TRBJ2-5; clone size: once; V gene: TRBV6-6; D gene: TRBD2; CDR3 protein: CASRLAGGQETQYF; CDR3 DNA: TGTGCCAGCAGGCTAGCGGGGGGACAAGAGACCCAGTACTTC
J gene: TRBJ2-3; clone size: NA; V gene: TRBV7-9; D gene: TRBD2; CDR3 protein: CASSFPGGGADTQYF; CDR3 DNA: TGTGCCAGCAGCTTCCCGGGGGGAGGAGCAGATACGCAGTATTTT
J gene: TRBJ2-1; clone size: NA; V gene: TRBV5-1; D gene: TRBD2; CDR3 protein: CASSSHTRGVYNEQFF; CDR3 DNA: TGCGCCAGCAGTTCCCACACCCGGGGGGTCTACAATGAGCAGTTCTTC
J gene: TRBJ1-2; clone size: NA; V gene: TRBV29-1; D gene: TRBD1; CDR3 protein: CSALGQGAGGYTF; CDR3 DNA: TGCAGCGCCCTGGGACAGGGGGCGGGCGGCTACACCTTC
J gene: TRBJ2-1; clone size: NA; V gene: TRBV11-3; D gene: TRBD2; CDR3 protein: CASSFGPSGGISNEQFF; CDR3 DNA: TGTGCCAGCAGCTTTGGACCTAGCGGGGGGATAAGCAATGAGCAGTTCTTC
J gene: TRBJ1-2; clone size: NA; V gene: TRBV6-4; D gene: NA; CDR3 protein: CASSESTGNYGYTF; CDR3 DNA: TGTGCCAGCAGTGAGTCCACTGGTAACTATGGCTACACCTTC
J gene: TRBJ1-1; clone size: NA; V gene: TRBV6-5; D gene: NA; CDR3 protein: CASSYSTGGEAFF; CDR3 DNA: TGTGCCAGCAGTTACTCCACGGGAGGTGAAGCTTTCTTT
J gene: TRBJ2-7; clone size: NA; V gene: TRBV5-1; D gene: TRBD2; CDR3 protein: CASSPPGLAGVEQYF; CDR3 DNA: TGCGCCAGCAGCCCGCCTGGACTAGCGGGAGTCGAGCAGTACTTC
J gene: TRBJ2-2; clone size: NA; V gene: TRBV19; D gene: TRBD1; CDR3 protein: CASSAGTGGIGELFF; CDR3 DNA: TGTGCCAGTAGTGCCGGGACAGGGGGCATCGGGGAGCTGTTTTTT
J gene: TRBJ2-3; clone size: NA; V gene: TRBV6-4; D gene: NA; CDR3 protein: CASRASDSTDTQYF; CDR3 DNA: TGTGCCAGCAGAGCTAGCGACTCCACAGATACGCAGTATTTT
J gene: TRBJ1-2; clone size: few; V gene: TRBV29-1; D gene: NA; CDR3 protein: CSVEGLSYGYTF; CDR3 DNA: TGCAGCGTTGAAGGTCTGAGCTATGGCTACACCTTC
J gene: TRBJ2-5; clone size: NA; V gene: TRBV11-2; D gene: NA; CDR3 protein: CASSLGVEFRQETQYF; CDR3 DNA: TGTGCCAGCAGCTTAGGTGTGGAGTTCCGGCAAGAGACCCAGTACTTC
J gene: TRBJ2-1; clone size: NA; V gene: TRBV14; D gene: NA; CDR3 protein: CASSQDRGRALDEQFF; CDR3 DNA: TGTGCCAGCAGCCAAGATCGTGGCAGAGCGTTGGATGAGCAGTTCTTC
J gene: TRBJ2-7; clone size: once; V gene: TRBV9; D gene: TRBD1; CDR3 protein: CASSLRTGPEQYF; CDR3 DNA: TGTGCCAGCAGCCTTCGGACAGGGCCGGAGCAGTACTTC
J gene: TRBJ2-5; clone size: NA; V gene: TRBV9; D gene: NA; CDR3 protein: CASTRGIQETQYF; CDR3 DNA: TGTGCCAGCACCCGGGGAATTCAAGAGACCCAGTACTTC
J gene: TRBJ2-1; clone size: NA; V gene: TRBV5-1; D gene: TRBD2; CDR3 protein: CASSLGLTSGISNEQFF; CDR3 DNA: TGCGCCAGCAGCTTGGGCTTGACTAGCGGGATCAGCAATGAGCAGTTCTTC
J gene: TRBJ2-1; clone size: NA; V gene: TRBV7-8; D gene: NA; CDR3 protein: CASSLMGSGLGEQFF; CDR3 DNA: TGTGCCAGCAGCTTAATGGGCAGCGGTCTCGGTGAGCAGTTCTTC
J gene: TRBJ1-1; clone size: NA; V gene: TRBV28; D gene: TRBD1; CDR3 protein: CASSFRQGRKRNTEAFF; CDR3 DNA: TGTGCCAGCAGTTTCAGACAGGGGAGGAAAAGGAACACTGAAGCTTTCTTT
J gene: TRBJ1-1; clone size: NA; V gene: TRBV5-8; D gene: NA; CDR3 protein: CASSLFLTENTEAFF; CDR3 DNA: TGTGCCAGCAGCTTGTTTCTGACAGAGAACACTGAAGCTTTCTTT
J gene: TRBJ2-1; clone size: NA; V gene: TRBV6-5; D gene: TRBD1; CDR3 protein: CASSRQGKGNEQFF; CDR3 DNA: TGTGCCAGCAGTCGACAGGGAAAGGGCAATGAGCAGTTCTTC
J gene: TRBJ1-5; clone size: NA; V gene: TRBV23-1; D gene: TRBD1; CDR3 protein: CASSQASQGASGPQHF; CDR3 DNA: TGCGCCAGCAGTCAAGCCTCTCAGGGGGCTTCAGGACCCCAGCATTTT
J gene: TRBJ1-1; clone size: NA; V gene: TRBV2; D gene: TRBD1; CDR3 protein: CASSIDRVAEAFF; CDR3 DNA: TGTGCCAGCAGTATCGACAGGGTAGCTGAAGCTTTCTTT
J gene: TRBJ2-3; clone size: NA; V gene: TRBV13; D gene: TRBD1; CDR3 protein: CASSPGQVLDTQYF; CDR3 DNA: TGTGCCAGCAGCCCCGGACAGGTTTTAGATACGCAGTATTTT
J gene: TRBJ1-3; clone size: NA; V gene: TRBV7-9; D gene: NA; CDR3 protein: CASSLVARGNTIYF; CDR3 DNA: TGTGCCAGCAGCTTAGTGGCGAGGGGAAACACCATATATTTT
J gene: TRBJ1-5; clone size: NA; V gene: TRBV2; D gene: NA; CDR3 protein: CASSAGASSNQPQHF; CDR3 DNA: TGTGCCAGCAGTGCTGGGGCCTCAAGCAATCAGCCCCAGCATTTT
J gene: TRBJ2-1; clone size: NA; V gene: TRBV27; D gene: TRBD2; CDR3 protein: CASSLSGLAGGHVTNEQFF; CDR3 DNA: TGTGCCAGCAGTTTATCGGGCCTAGCGGGGGGGCACGTTACCAATGAGCAGTTCTTC
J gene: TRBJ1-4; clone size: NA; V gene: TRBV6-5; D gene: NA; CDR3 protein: CASSSPANEKLFF; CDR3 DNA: TGTGCCAGCAGTTCCCCAGCTAATGAAAAACTGTTTTTT
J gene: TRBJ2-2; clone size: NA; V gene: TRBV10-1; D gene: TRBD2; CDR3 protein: CASSFGGGAPLLWELFF; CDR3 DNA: TGCGCCAGCTCCTTTGGCGGGGGGGCCCCTTTACTTTGGGAGCTGTTTTTT
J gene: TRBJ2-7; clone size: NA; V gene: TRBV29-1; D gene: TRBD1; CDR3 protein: CSVAPGQGLYEQYF; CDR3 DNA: TGCAGCGTGGCCCCGGGACAGGGTCTCTACGAGCAGTACTTC
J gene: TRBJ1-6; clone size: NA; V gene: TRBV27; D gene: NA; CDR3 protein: CASSRIQSSYNSPLHF; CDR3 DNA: TGTGCCAGCAGTAGGATACAGAGCTCCTATAATTCACCCCTCCACTTT
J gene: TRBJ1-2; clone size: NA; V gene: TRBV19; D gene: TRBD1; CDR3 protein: CASSSDRANYGYTF; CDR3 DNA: TGTGCCAGTAGTTCGGACAGGGCAAACTATGGCTACACCTTC
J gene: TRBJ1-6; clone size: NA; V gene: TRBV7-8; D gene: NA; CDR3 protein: CASSLAWTGRGSTYNSPLHF; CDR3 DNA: TGTGCCAGCAGCTTAGCATGGACGGGCCGGGGTTCCACTTATAATTCACCCCTCCACTTT
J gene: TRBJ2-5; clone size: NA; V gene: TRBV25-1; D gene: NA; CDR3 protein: CASSGVYDSYF; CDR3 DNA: TGTGCCAGCAGTGGGGTTTATGACAGCTACTTC
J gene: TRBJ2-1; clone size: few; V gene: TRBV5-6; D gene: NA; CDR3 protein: CASSLARPLRNEQFF; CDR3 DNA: TGTGCCAGCAGCTTGGCTAGGCCGTTACGCAATGAGCAGTTCTTC
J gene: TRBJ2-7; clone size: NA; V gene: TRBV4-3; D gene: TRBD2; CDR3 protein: CASSQGRGGTYEQYF; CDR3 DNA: TGCGCCAGCAGCCAAGGGCGGGGGGGAACCTACGAGCAGTACTTC
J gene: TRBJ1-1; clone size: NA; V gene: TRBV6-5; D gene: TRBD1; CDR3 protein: CASIMNRGLNTEAFF; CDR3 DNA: TGTGCCAGCATCATGAACAGGGGTTTGAACACTGAAGCTTTCTTT
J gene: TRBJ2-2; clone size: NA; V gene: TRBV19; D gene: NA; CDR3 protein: CASSINRRADGELFF; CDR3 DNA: TGTGCCAGTAGTATCAATCGCAGGGCGGACGGGGAGCTGTTTTTT
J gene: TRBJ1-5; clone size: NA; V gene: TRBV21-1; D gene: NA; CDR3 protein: CASRGDRGQPQHF; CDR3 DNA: TGTGCCAGCCGGGGGGACCGAGGACAGCCCCAGCATTTT
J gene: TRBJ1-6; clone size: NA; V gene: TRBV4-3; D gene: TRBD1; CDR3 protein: CASSQDRDSRNSPLHF; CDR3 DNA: TGCGCCAGCAGCCAAGACAGGGACAGCCGAAATTCACCCCTCCACTTT
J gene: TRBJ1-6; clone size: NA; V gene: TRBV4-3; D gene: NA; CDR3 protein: CASSQVSDSPLHF; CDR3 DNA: TGCGCCAGCAGCCAAGTATCGGATTCACCCCTCCACTTT
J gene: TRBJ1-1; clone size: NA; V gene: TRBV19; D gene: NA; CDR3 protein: CACADLNTEAFF; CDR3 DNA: TGTGCCTGTGCAGACTTGAACACTGAAGCTTTCTTT
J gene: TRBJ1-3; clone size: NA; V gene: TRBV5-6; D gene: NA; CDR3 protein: CASSLDNSGNTIYF; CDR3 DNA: TGTGCCAGCAGCTTGGACAACTCTGGAAACACCATATATTTT
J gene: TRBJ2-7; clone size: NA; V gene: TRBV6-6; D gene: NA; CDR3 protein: CASSYTRAGVYEQYF; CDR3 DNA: TGTGCCAGCAGCTATACCAGGGCTGGAGTGTACGAGCAGTACTTC
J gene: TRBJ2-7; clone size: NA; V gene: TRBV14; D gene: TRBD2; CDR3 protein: CASSLRGGALGHEQYF; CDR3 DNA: TGTGCCAGCAGCCTAAGGGGAGGGGCGCTTGGCCACGAGCAGTACTTC
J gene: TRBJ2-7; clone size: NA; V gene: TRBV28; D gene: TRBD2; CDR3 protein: CASSLRGLAGLGEQYF; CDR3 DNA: TGTGCCAGCAGCCTAAGGGGACTAGCGGGCCTGGGGGAGCAGTACTTC